These 9 T cell receptor beta chains were all obtained from the same sample, sequenced in a study of technical replicates of blood from several donors (dated by TCRdb to about 2017). The method behind the library was the immunoSEQ multiplex PCR assay. This immuneACCESS table, as held by TCRdb, lists in-frame sequences with V and J called but not all clones. Of the missing ones, under half trace to an unresolved V gene in checked studies; the others have no known cause. Recorded for this sample are about 60,000 clones; 92% of them occurred a single time. Approximately 4.5% of the sample goes to the ten largest clones. Sample: PBMCs. The source is a human donor in good health. Some clones in this sample may be carry-over from other donors' samples.

In its sample, this clone was seen once. The chain carries TRBV7-9 and TRBJ2-1, with 8 nucleotides matching TRBD2. The CDR3 contains 16 residues. Trimming at V came to 6 bases and at J to 5 bases, leaving 12 bases not matched to a gene. Germline CDR1 is SEHNR and CDR2 is FQNEAQ (reference sequence). CDR3 sequence reads: CASSRASAGVNNEQFF. CDR3 DNA sequence: TGTGCCAGCAGTCGTGCCTCAGCGGGGGTCAACAATGAGCAGTTCTTC.

The rearrangement joins TRBV4-3 to TRBJ1-2, with 9 bases identical to TRBD1. The CDR3 length is 13 residues. The trim removed 4 bases at V and 4 bases at J, leaving 1 base unmatched. Looked up from germline, CDR1 is LGHNA and CDR2 is YSLEER. In nucleotides, the CDR3 is TGCGCCAGCAGCCTACAGGGGGCCTATGGCTACACCTTC. It encodes CASSLQGAYGYTF.

The J gene is TRBJ2-3, the V gene TRBV7-2; D is unresolved. With 1 base removed from V and 11 bases from J, the gap between germline ends came to 7 bases. The CDR3 runs 11 residues. The germline V gene has CDR1 SGHTA and CDR2 FQGNSA. CDR3 sequence: CASSLGVMQYF. DNA of the CDR3: TGTGCCAGCAGCTTAGGAGTAATGCAGTATTTT.

The gene calls are TRBV18 and TRBJ1-2; D is unclear. CDR3 size: 14 residues. Germline-derived CDR1 and CDR2 are KGHSH and LQKENI. V lost 0 bases and J lost 8, with 13 bases in between. The CDR3 sequence is CASSPPAAMVGYTF. CDR3 sequence (DNA): TGTGCCAGCTCACCACCGGCGGCCATGGTCGGCTACACCTTC.

The rearrangement links TRBV18 to TRBJ1-1; D is unresolved. This CDR3 region has 12 residues. V dropped 3 bases and J dropped 2 bases, with 4 bases sitting between them. Per the germline V gene, CDR1 is KGHSH and CDR2 is LQKENI. CDR3 protein: CASSPQNTEAFF. CDR3 DNA: TGTGCCAGCTCACCTCAAAACACTGAAGCTTTCTTT.

This clone was detected only once. This chain uses TRBV7-9 with TRBJ2-7; TRBD2 aligns across 7 bases. The length of the CDR3 is 15 residues. CDR1 is SEHNR, CDR2 FQNEAQ, per germline (reference sequence). Losses at the gene ends were 2 bases for V and 3 bases for J; bases not matched to a gene: 7. This CDR3 reads CASSLSSTSDYEQYF. In nucleotides, the CDR3 is TGTGCCAGCAGCTTATCGAGCACTAGCGACTACGAGCAGTACTTC.

J is TRBJ2-7 and V is TRBV11-1; 11 positions agree with TRBD2. Germline trimming cut 4 bases from V and 6 bases from J; bases unmatched to any gene: 8. CDR3 length: 15 amino acids. The germline gives CDR1 SGHAT, CDR2 FQDESV (reference sequence). The CDR3 here is CASSSVSGRVFEQYF. CDR3 nucleotides: TGTGCCAGCAGCTCGGTTAGCGGGAGGGTCTTCGAGCAGTACTTC.

The CDR3 spells CASGPRATEAFF. The CDR3 nucleotides read TGTGCCAGCGGCCCCAGGGCCACTGAAGCTTTCTTT. The chain is built from TRBV5-6 and TRBJ1-1; D might be TRBD1 (5 bases). The CDR3 runs 12 residues. Germline V lookup: CDR1 SGHDT, CDR2 YYEEEE. Trimming removed 7 bases at V and 4 bases at J, with 11 bases between.

The chain couples TRBV13 to TRBJ2-7, with 12 bases that match TRBD2. Trimming at V came to 5 bases and at J to 3 bases, leaving 5 bases not matched to a gene. There are 15 residues in the CDR3. Germline V lookup: CDR1 PRHDT, CDR2 FYEKMQ (reference sequence). The CDR3 reads CASSTETSGSYEQYF. Written as DNA, the CDR3 is TGTGCCAGCAGCACGGAGACTAGCGGGAGCTACGAGCAGTACTTC. The variable domain in full, with the rest retrieved from reference TRBV13 and TRBJ2-7, is AAGVIQSPRHLIKEKRETATLKCYPIPRHDTVYWYQQGPGQDPQFLISFYEKMQSDKGSIPDRFSAQQFSDYHSELNMSSLELGDSALYFCASSTETSGSYEQYFGPGTRLTVT.